Presented here are 18 T cell receptor beta chains from one specimen sequenced in a study of response to subunit inactivated influenza vaccine. Each CDR3 protein is one row after TCRdb ran MiXCR on the RT-PCR reads. The data contain about 700,000 distinct CDR3 sequences, 14% of them singletons. The input for sequencing was PBMCs from blood, taken less than 15 days before vaccination. All receptors come from a man aged 45 to 65 who received an inactivated influenza vaccine.

In this sample, this clonotype turned up many times. The rearrangement joins TRBV28 to TRBJ1-2, with TRBD1 matching 7 bases. The CDR3 extends over 14 amino acids. The V gene's germline CDR1 is MDHEN and CDR2 SYDVKM. Germline trimming cut 1 base from V and 4 bases from J; bases unmatched to any gene: 3. The CDR3 reads CASSLLGTAYGYTF. In nucleotides, the CDR3 is TGTGCCAGCAGTTTATTGGGGACAGCCTATGGCTACACCTTC.

This chain joins TRBV6-2 or TRBV6-3 and TRBJ1-5, with D hard to call. This CDR3 comprises 14 residues. V lost 5 bases and J lost 4, with 12 bases in between. CDR1 is MNHEY and CDR2 is SVGEGT in the germline V gene. The CDR3 region has the DNA TGTGCCAGCAGTCTTTACAGCGCAAATCAGCCCCAGCATTTT. This sequence encodes CASSLYSANQPQHF.

The sample holds many counts of this clonotype. The rearrangement links TRBV6-5 to TRBJ2-4, with D possibly being TRBD2 (7 bases). Germline CDR1 is MNHEY and CDR2 is SVGAGI. The CDR3 spans 14 residues. V was clipped by 4 bases and J by 8 bases, with 15 bases between them. The CDR3 here is CASSFGGGEDIQYF. DNA for the CDR3: TGTGCCAGCAGTTTTGGGGGGGGCGAGGACATTCAGTACTTC.

This clonotype was seen ten or more times. This chain uses TRBV20-1 with TRBJ2-1; D remains unclear. CDR3 length: 14 amino acids. V was pared by 3 bases and J by 3 bases, with 12 bases between. Germline values: CDR1 DFQATT, CDR2 SNEGSKA (reference sequence). CDR3 DNA sequence: TGCAGTGCTAGCAACGGGCCCTTCTACAATGAGCAGTTCTTC. Amino acids: CSASNGPFYNEQFF.

This clonotype was seen at least ten times. The chain joins TRBV19 to TRBJ2-1, with 8 bases that match TRBD1. This CDR3 is 15 amino acids long. Trimming removed 4 bases from V and 2 bases from J; junction bases left unmatched: 4. Germline V gene sequence: CDR1 LNHDA, CDR2 SQIVND (reference sequence). The CDR3 loop reads CASSRTGLAYNEQFF. The DNA of the CDR3 is TGTGCCAGTAGTAGGACAGGGTTGGCCTACAATGAGCAGTTCTTC. The full variable domain, with the rest looked up from reference TRBV19 and TRBJ2-1, is DGGITQSPKYLFRKEGQNVTLSCEQNLNHDAMYWYRQDPGQGLRLIYYSQIVNDFQKGDIAEGYSVSREKKESFPLTVTSAQKNPTAFYLCASSRTGLAYNEQFFGPGTRLTVL.

This clonotype has more than one count but fewer than ten. This sequence joins TRBV27 and TRBJ2-1; D possibly corresponds to TRBD1 (5 bases). Germline assignment: CDR1 MNHEY and CDR2 SMNVEV (reference sequence). V was pared by 8 bases and J by 7 bases, with 12 bases between. This CDR3 spans 12 amino acids. The CDR3 region is CASGPGFNEQFF. CDR3 nucleotide sequence: TGTGCCAGCGGCCCAGGGTTTAATGAGCAGTTCTTC.

The table lists this clonotype with a few counts. The chain is built from TRBV2 and TRBJ2-7; 9 nucleotides line up with TRBD1. CDR3 size: 12 residues. Germline V gives CDR1 SNHLY, CDR2 FYNNEI. Trimming removed 8 bases from V and 5 bases from J; junction bases left unmatched: 4. The CDR3 loop reads CASWTGVHEQYF. CDR3 DNA sequence: TGTGCCAGCTGGACAGGGGTCCACGAGCAGTACTTC.

V gene TRBV28 combines with J gene TRBJ2-5; maybe TRBD1 (6 bases). The germline V gene encodes CDR1 MDHEN and CDR2 SYDVKM. Trimming stripped 5 bases from V and 4 bases from J, with 11 bases between. CDR3 length: 13 amino acids. The CDR3 spells CASSPDRIETQYF. The CDR3 coding sequence is TGTGCCAGCAGTCCAGACAGGATAGAGACCCAGTACTTC.

V is TRBV29-1 and J is TRBJ2-4, with 8 bases identical to TRBD1. The J segment lost 8 bases and the V segment lost 1 base, leaving 7 bases of the junction unmatched. Germline-derived CDR1 and CDR2 are SQVTM and ANQGSEA. The CDR3 is made up of 14 amino acids. CDR3 DNA: TGCAGCGTTGAAGGGAGGCAGGGGGCCGACATTCAGTACTTC. It is translated as CSVEGRQGADIQYF. The full variable domain, in which reference TRBV29-1 and TRBJ2-4 provide the parts outside the CDR3, is SAVISQKPSRDICQRGTSLTIQCQVDSQVTMMFWYRQQPGQSLTLIATANQGSEATYESGFVIDKFPISRPNLTFSTLTVSNMSPEDSSIYLCSVEGRQGADIQYFGAGTRLSVL.

V usage is TRBV5-1 and J usage is TRBJ1-1; the D is unclear. The V gene lost 2 bases and the J gene lost 0 bases, with 17 bases spanning the gap. CDR1 SGHRS and CDR2 YFSETQ come from the germline V gene. The CDR3 runs 17 residues. The CDR3 DNA reads as TGCGCCAGCAGCTTTGGCCCGGGAGCCTCCATGAACACTGAAGCTTTCTTT. Its translation: CASSFGPGASMNTEAFF.

Note on this clonotype: This may come from a read error, since a much larger clone is one base off. The rearrangement uses TRBV7-9 and TRBJ1-4; D uncertain. CDR3 length equals 13 residues. In germline, CDR1 is SEHNR, CDR2 FQNEAQ (reference sequence). The CDR3 nucleotides read TGTGCCGGCAGCTCCAGAACTAATGAAAAACTGTTTTTT. It codes for CAGSSRTNEKLFF.

This clonotype was detected only a few times. V usage is TRBV25-1 and J usage is TRBJ2-7; 7 bases map to TRBD2. Per the germline V gene, CDR1 is MGHDK and CDR2 is SYGVNS. The V gene end was trimmed by 2 bases and the J gene end by 6 bases; junction bases not matched to a gene: 4. The CDR3 consists of 13 residues. The CDR3 bases are TGTGCCAGCAGTGAAGGCGGGAGTGGCGAGCAGTACTTC. Protein sequence: CASSEGGSGEQYF.

This sequence joins TRBV7-9 and TRBJ2-7; 9 nucleotides agree with TRBD2. The ends lost 2 bases at V and 5 bases at J; junction bases unmatched: 13. This CDR3 spans 17 amino acids. Germline CDR1 reads SEHNR; CDR2 reads FQNEAQ (reference sequence). The CDR3 sequence: CASSLTVIVAGVHEQYF. Written as DNA, the CDR3 is TGTGCCAGCAGCTTAACGGTGATCGTAGCGGGAGTCCACGAGCAGTACTTC.

This clonotype was detected many times. The chain links TRBV5-1 to TRBJ1-1, with a weak D call TRBD1 (6 bases). CDR1 and CDR2 from the germline V gene are SGHRS and YFSETQ. The ends were cut back, 0 bases at V and 6 bases at J, with 12 bases in the middle. This CDR3 comprises 14 residues. The DNA for the CDR3 is TGCGCCAGCAGCTTGGAGGGGGGAAGCGCTGAAGCTTTCTTT. The encoded protein is CASSLEGGSAEAFF. The complete variable domain, with remaining parts taken from reference TRBV5-1 and TRBJ1-1, reads KAGVTQTPRYLIKTRGQQVTLSCSPISGHRSVSWYQQTPGQGLQFLFEYFSETQRNKGNFPGRFSGRQFSNSRSEMNVSTLELGDSALYLCASSLEGGSAEAFFGQGTRLTVV.

This clonotype was picked up a small number of times. The rearrangement links TRBV29-1 to TRBJ2-3; tentatively, D is TRBD1 (5 bases). The CDR3 totals 14 residues. CDR1 is SQVTM and CDR2 is ANQGSEA in the germline V gene. Between the trimmed V and J ends, which lost 0 bases and 4 bases, there was a span of 11 bases. CDR3 nucleotides: TGCAGCGTTGAAGATTTCCAGGGCCCAGATACGCAGTATTTT. Translating gives CSVEDFQGPDTQYF.

This clonotype came up a few times. This chain uses TRBV7-9 with TRBJ1-1, with a possible D match to TRBD1 (6 bases). Germline CDR1 reads SEHNR; CDR2 reads FQNEAQ (reference sequence). This CDR3 region has 16 residues. The V end lost 1 base, the J end lost 7 bases, and 19 bases lay between the germline ends. In DNA, the CDR3 is TGTGCCAGCAGCTTAGGTGAGTTCGGGACAAGAGATGAAGCTTTCTTT. Translated, it gives CASSLGEFGTRDEAFF.

This clonotype was counted only a few times. V gene TRBV3-1 combines with J gene TRBJ2-7; D might be TRBD1 or TRBD2, each matching 5 bases. Trimming shortened V by 3 bases and J by 3 bases, and 15 bases separated the two germline ends. CDR3 length: 15 residues. The germline gives CDR1 LGHDT, CDR2 YNNKEL (reference sequence). The CDR3 protein is CASSQSQGGSYEQYF. DNA of the CDR3: TGTGCCAGCAGCCAGTCCCAGGGTGGGAGCTACGAGCAGTACTTC.

This chain links TRBV4-3 with TRBJ2-3; tentatively, D is TRBD1 (5 bases). V gave up 1 base and J gave up 2 bases, with 16 bases separating them. CDR3 length: 17 amino acids. The germline V gene has CDR1 LGHNA and CDR2 YSLEER. CDR3 DNA sequence: TGCGCCAGCAGCCAAGTTTGGCAGGGCGAGTTCACAGATACGCAGTATTTT. Translated: CASSQVWQGEFTDTQYF.